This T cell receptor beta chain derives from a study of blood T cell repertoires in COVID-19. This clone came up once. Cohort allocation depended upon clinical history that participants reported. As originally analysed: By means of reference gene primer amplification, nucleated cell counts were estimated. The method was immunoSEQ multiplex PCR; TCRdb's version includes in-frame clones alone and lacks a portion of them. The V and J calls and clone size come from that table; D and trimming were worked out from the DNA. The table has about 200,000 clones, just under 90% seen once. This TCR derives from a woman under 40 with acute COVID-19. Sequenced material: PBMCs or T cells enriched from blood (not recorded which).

CDR3 in amino acids: CASSLRTENTGELFF. CDR3 coding DNA: TGCGCCAGCAGCCTTCGGACAGAGAACACCGGGGAGCTGTTTTTT. The chain links TRBV4-1 to TRBJ2-2, with D perhaps TRBD1 (6 bases). This CDR3 is built from 15 residues. CDR1 and CDR2 (germline): MGHRA, YSYEKL. Trimming left V 4 bases short and J 1 base short, with 10 bases between.